These 21 T cell receptor beta chains share one sample of origin, sequenced in a study of technical replicates of blood from a handful of donors. TCRdb's table, derived via immunoSEQ multiplex PCR, lists solely in-frame clones and lacks some. The sample lists roughly 50,000 clones, about 96% occurring once. Material: PBMCs. Every receptor here comes from a human donor in good health. Some clones in this sample may be carry-over from other donors' samples.

The chain recombines TRBV19 with TRBJ1-2, with 7 nucleotides matching TRBD1. V gave up 5 bases and J gave up 3 bases; unmatched junction bases: 3. The germline V gene has CDR1 LNHDA and CDR2 SQIVND (reference sequence). The CDR3 contains 13 residues. The CDR3, as DNA: TGTGCCAGTAGTGAGACAGGGTACTATGGCTACACCTTC. Translated, it gives CASSETGYYGYTF.

The chain has TRBV6-1 and TRBJ1-1, with D possibly TRBD1 on 5 matching bases. Germline V gene sequence: CDR1 MNHNS, CDR2 SASEGT. The CDR3 runs 12 residues. Trimming pared 8 bases from V and 10 bases from J, leaving 17 bases between. Here the CDR3 reads CASATGASRAFF. In DNA, the CDR3 is TGTGCCAGCGCAACAGGCGCGTCGAGAGCTTTCTTT.

The J gene is TRBJ1-1, the V gene TRBV7-9; D gene uncertain. Germline values: CDR1 SEHNR, CDR2 FQNEAQ (reference sequence). The CDR3 extends over 15 amino acids. The germline V and J ends were trimmed by 3 bases and 3 bases, with 14 bases remaining between them. The CDR3 DNA follows: TGTGCCAGCAGCTTCCTTACGGGAGGGTACACTGAAGCTTTCTTT. This sequence encodes CASSFLTGGYTEAFF. Drawing the rest from reference TRBV7-9 and TRBJ1-1, the complete variable domain is DTGVSQNPRHKITKRGQNVTFRCDPISEHNRLYWYRQTLGQGPEFLTYFQNEAQLEKSRLLSDRFSAERPKGSFSTLEIQRTEQGDSAMYLCASSFLTGGYTEAFFGQGTRLTVV.

This sequence joins TRBV5-5 and TRBJ2-3; D unclear. The V end was cut by 4 bases, the J end by 0 bases, with 3 bases between. This CDR3 is 12 amino acids long. Germline loops: CDR1 SGHKS, CDR2 YYEKEE (reference sequence). The CDR3 bases are TGTGCCAGCAGCCGGAGCACAGATACGCAGTATTTT. Residues: CASSRSTDTQYF.

V is TRBV30 and J is TRBJ1-1; tentatively, D is TRBD1 (6 bases). Per germline, CDR1 GTSNPN and CDR2 SVGIG (reference sequence). Deletions cut 4 bases from V and 1 base from J, with 16 bases between. This CDR3 region has 15 residues. Here the CDR3 DNA reads TGTGCCTGGAAGATCAGGGGAGTTCAGAACACTGAAGCTTTCTTT. This gives the protein CAWKIRGVQNTEAFF.

The V and J genes are TRBV2 and TRBJ2-5; the D gene is possibly TRBD1 (6 bases). V was pared by 4 bases and J by 5 bases, with 14 bases between. This CDR3 spans 14 amino acids. Germline-derived CDR1 and CDR2 are SNHLY and FYNNEI. CDR3 DNA: TGTGCCAGCAGTGTCCGGCAGGGGCTGGAGACCCAGTACTTC. It is translated as CASSVRQGLETQYF.

The chain employs TRBV5-1 and TRBJ2-3, with D perhaps TRBD1 (6 bases). The CDR3 spans 14 residues. Trimming pared 3 bases from V and 4 bases from J, leaving 12 bases between. Germline lookup yields CDR1 SGHRS and CDR2 YFSETQ. The CDR3 sequence: CASSSDRGADTQYF. The CDR3 DNA follows: TGCGCCAGCAGCTCGGACAGAGGAGCAGATACGCAGTATTTT. The full variable domain, rest sourced from reference TRBV5-1 and TRBJ2-3, is KAGVTQTPRYLIKTRGQQVTLSCSPISGHRSVSWYQQTPGQGLQFLFEYFSETQRNKGNFPGRFSGRQFSNSRSEMNVSTLELGDSALYLCASSSDRGADTQYFGPGTRLTVL.

The V call is TRBV6-4, the J call TRBJ1-2; TRBD1 is a possible D gene (5 bases). Germline assignment: CDR1 MRHNA and CDR2 SNTAGT. This CDR3 has 13 amino acids. V gave up 2 bases and J gave up 10 bases, with 14 bases separating them. The CDR3 loop reads CASSDPIRGSYTF. CDR3 in DNA: TGTGCCAGCAGTGACCCGATAAGGGGTTCCTACACCTTC.

This clone was detected only once. The CDR3 reads CASSLSGQGNHEQYF. CDR3 sequence (DNA): TGTGCCAGCAGCTTATCCGGACAGGGTAACCACGAGCAGTACTTC. The chain couples TRBV11-2 to TRBJ2-7; 8 nucleotides align to TRBD1. The V and J ends lost 2 bases and 5 bases, in that order; junction bases with no gene match: 8. Germline V gene data show CDR1 as SGHAT and CDR2 as FQNNGV. This CDR3 spans 15 amino acids.

This chain joins TRBV6-4 and TRBJ2-7; 7 bases agree with TRBD1. The junction had 8 bases not matched to a gene; V was cut back by 6 bases and J by 0 bases. CDR1 is MRHNA, CDR2 SNTAGT, per germline. The CDR3 spans 15 residues. The CDR3 region is CASRTGQRRSYEQYF. The CDR3 DNA follows: TGTGCCAGCAGGACGGGACAGCGGCGCTCCTACGAGCAGTACTTC.

The rearrangement links TRBV6-1 to TRBJ2-2; D is unresolved. Trimming removed 4 bases at V and 4 bases at J, with 13 bases between. Germline lookup yields CDR1 MNHNS and CDR2 SASEGT. This CDR3 is built from 15 residues. CDR3 DNA sequence: TGTGCCAGCAGTGTGATTGGGCAGCCCACCGGGGAGCTGTTTTTT. It codes for CASSVIGQPTGELFF.

The gene calls are TRBV7-6 and TRBJ2-7; perhaps TRBD2 as D (7 bases). CDR1 SGHVS and CDR2 FNYEAQ come from the germline V gene. The CDR3 loop spans 15 amino acids. Trimming removed 2 bases at V and 3 bases at J, with 14 bases between. In DNA form, the CDR3 reads TGTGCCAGCAGCTTATCCGGGGGGCCTTTCTACGAGCAGTACTTC. This codes for CASSLSGGPFYEQYF.

The V call is TRBV29-1, the J call TRBJ2-3; TRBD1 matches 7 bases. CDR1 SQVTM and CDR2 ANQGSEA come from the germline V gene. The CDR3 loop spans 14 amino acids. Trimming at V came to 5 bases and at J to 1 base, leaving 6 bases not matched to a gene. The CDR3 coding sequence is TGCAGCGTTAAAAGGACAGGACGCACAGATACGCAGTATTTT. Translated, it gives CSVKRTGRTDTQYF.

This clone has only a few counts. This chain links TRBV4-3 with TRBJ1-3, with 8 nucleotides matching TRBD1. The CDR3 is 18 residues long. Germline V gene lookup returns CDR1 LGHNA and CDR2 YSLEER. After removal of 4 bases from V and 7 bases from J, the junction contained 18 bases not matched to a gene. The CDR3 spells CASSLDPIGTGRRNTIYF. The CDR3 nucleotides read TGCGCCAGCAGCCTAGATCCCATTGGGACAGGCAGGAGGAACACCATATATTTT.

The chain employs TRBV7-3 and TRBJ2-5; no clear D gene. This CDR3 spans 13 amino acids. V was trimmed by 5 bases and J by 5 bases, leaving 12 bases between them. CDR1 SGHTA and CDR2 FQGTGA come from the germline V gene. CDR3 nucleotide sequence: TGTGCCAGCAGCCTACAGACGCAGGAGACCCAGTACTTC. Protein product: CASSLQTQETQYF. The variable domain in full, with the rest retrieved from reference TRBV7-3 and TRBJ2-5, is GAGVSQTPSNKVTEKGKYVELRCDPISGHTALYWYRQSLGQGPEFLIYFQGTGAADDSGLPNDRFFAVRPEGSVSTLKIQRTERGDSAVYLCASSLQTQETQYFGPGTRLLVL.

The rearrangement joins TRBV7-3 to TRBJ2-1; TRBD1 is a possible D gene (5 bases). This CDR3 comprises 14 residues. Trimming removed 3 bases at V and 8 bases at J, with 14 bases between. CDR1 is SGHTA and CDR2 is FQGTGA in the germline V gene. The CDR3 protein is CASSFRAHTDEQFF. For the CDR3, the DNA is TGTGCCAGCAGCTTCAGGGCCCACACGGATGAGCAGTTCTTC.

V and J are TRBV7-8 and TRBJ1-5; 9 nucleotides match TRBD1. The V and J ends lost 4 bases and 4 bases, in that order; junction bases with no gene match: 8. In germline, CDR1 is SGHVS, CDR2 FQNEAQ. The CDR3 totals 16 residues. The CDR3 coding sequence is TGTGCCAGCAGCTCGGCAACAGGGGGCACGAATCAGCCCCAGCATTTT. This translates into CASSSATGGTNQPQHF.

This CDR3 reads CASSLTEVTEAFF. The CDR3 DNA reads TGTGCCAGCTCATTAACGGAGGTGACTGAAGCTTTCTTT. The chain combines TRBV18 with TRBJ1-1; D call uncertain. Germline values: CDR1 KGHSH, CDR2 LQKENI. This CDR3 has 13 residues. Trimming shortened V by 5 bases and J by 5 bases, and 12 bases separated the two germline ends.

The chain recombines TRBV7-6 with TRBJ2-2; TRBD2 might be the D (6 bases). The CDR3 spans 16 residues. V gave up 5 bases and J gave up 3 bases, with 16 bases separating them. Germline V lookup: CDR1 SGHVS, CDR2 FNYEAQ. The CDR3 bases are TGTGCCAGCAGCATGGCTTGGGGGGACGACACCGGGGAGCTGTTTTTT. Encoded protein: CASSMAWGDDTGELFF.

The chain links TRBV2 to TRBJ1-2, with a weak D call TRBD1 (6 bases). The CDR3 has 12 residues. The germline V gene encodes CDR1 SNHLY and CDR2 FYNNEI. This chain's CDR3 is CGGGAELYGYTF. CDR3 bases: TGTGGTGGGGGGGCAGAGCTCTATGGCTACACCTTC.

This clone has a single count. This chain uses TRBV5-1 with TRBJ2-5, with unresolved D. Looked up from germline, CDR1 is SGHRS and CDR2 is YFSETQ. V lost 4 bases, J lost 13 bases, and 11 bases lay in between. CDR3 length: 10 residues. For the CDR3, the DNA is TGCGCCAGCAGCCCCGTTCCTGTGTACTTC. It is translated as CASSPVPVYF.